These 17 T cell receptor beta chains share one sample of origin, sequenced in a study of blood T cell repertoires in COVID-19. Data came from immunoSEQ multiplex PCR; TCRdb stores just in-frame clones and leaves some out. The sample holds around 50,000 clones, around 90% seen once. Sequencing used peripheral blood. Receptor source: a human donor in a cohort sampled during active COVID-19.

The chain recombines TRBV11-1 with TRBJ1-1; 9 bases are shared with TRBD1. The CDR3 length is 15 residues. Trimming removed 3 bases from V and 4 bases from J; junction bases left unmatched: 6. The germline V gene has CDR1 SGHAT and CDR2 FQDESV (reference sequence). The CDR3 loop reads CASSFPGTGITEAFF. DNA for the CDR3: TGTGCCAGCAGCTTCCCCGGGACAGGGATCACTGAAGCTTTCTTT.

The rearrangement joins TRBV6-4 to TRBJ2-5, with D possibly matching TRBD1 (5 bases). With 5 bases removed from V and 2 bases from J, the gap between germline ends came to 12 bases. The V gene's germline CDR1 is MRHNA and CDR2 SNTAGT. The CDR3 is 14 amino acids. CDR3 sequence reads: CASSHRQLQETQYF. In DNA, the CDR3 is TGTGCCAGCAGTCATCGACAGCTACAAGAGACCCAGTACTTC.

The rearrangement joins TRBV4-2 to TRBJ2-5; D ambiguous. Trimming took off 1 base at V and 0 bases at J, with 9 bases between the two ends. The CDR3 is 15 amino acids. Germline CDR1 is LGHNA and CDR2 is YNFKEQ. The CDR3, as DNA: TGTGCCAGCAGCCAAGGTCGCGACTACCAAGAGACCCAGTACTTC. Its translation: CASSQGRDYQETQYF.

The chain combines TRBV7-9 with TRBJ2-3; TRBD2 agrees at 10 bases. Germline V gene sequence: CDR1 SEHNR, CDR2 FQNEAQ (reference sequence). V gave up 5 bases and J gave up 1 base; unmatched junction bases: 15. This CDR3 region has 19 residues. This CDR3 is CASSQGWLAGVGGTDTQYF. In nucleotides, the CDR3 is TGTGCCAGCAGCCAAGGGTGGCTAGCGGGAGTCGGCGGCACAGATACGCAGTATTTT.

By proportion, this clone is medium-sized (0.01 to 0.1%). The chain carries TRBV15 and TRBJ2-2; 9 bases map to TRBD1. The junction had 11 bases not matched to a gene; V was cut back by 4 bases and J by 5 bases. The V gene's germline CDR1 is LNHNV and CDR2 YYDKDF (reference sequence). The CDR3 extends over 17 amino acids. Here the CDR3 reads CATSNPSGQGLTGELFF. CDR3 DNA: TGTGCCACCAGCAACCCTTCAGGACAGGGGTTAACCGGGGAGCTGTTTTTT.

The CDR3 nucleotides are TGTGCCAGCTCACCACTAGCGGCCGAAGGCGAGCAGTTCTTC. It codes for CASSPLAAEGEQFF. This chain uses TRBV18 with TRBJ2-1, with a possible D match to TRBD2 (6 bases). This CDR3 is 14 amino acids long. Germline V lookup: CDR1 KGHSH, CDR2 LQKENI. The germline V and J ends were trimmed by 1 base and 10 bases, with 14 bases remaining between them.

This clone occurred once. The chain couples TRBV7-3 to TRBJ2-7, with 10 positions matching TRBD1. Trimming took 3 bases from V and 3 from J; bases not matched to a gene: 2. Germline CDR1 SGHTA, CDR2 FQGTGA. This CDR3 region has 14 residues. CDR3 sequence: CASSLTGGNYEQYF. Here the CDR3 DNA reads TGTGCCAGCAGCTTGACAGGGGGCAACTACGAGCAGTACTTC.

The gene calls are TRBV6-6 and TRBJ2-1, with D hard to call. The CDR3 loop spans 14 amino acids. V dropped 6 bases and J dropped 2 bases, with 11 bases sitting between them. Germline assignment: CDR1 MNHNY and CDR2 SVGAGI (reference sequence). CDR3: CASRTIGAYNEQFF. The CDR3 DNA follows: TGTGCCAGCAGAACGATCGGAGCCTACAATGAGCAGTTCTTC.

The chain couples TRBV7-9 to TRBJ1-4, with 9 bases aligning to TRBD1. Germline V CDR1 and CDR2: SEHNR, FQNEAQ (reference sequence). Trimming took 1 base from V and 5 from J; bases not matched to a gene: 5. The CDR3 contains 16 residues. Here the CDR3 DNA reads TGTGCCAGCAGCTTAGGTGTTGACAGGGGGAATGAAAAACTGTTTTTT. This gives the protein CASSLGVDRGNEKLFF. Combining the CDR3 with reference TRBV7-9 and TRBJ1-4 gives the whole variable domain DTGVSQNPRHKITKRGQNVTFRCDPISEHNRLYWYRQTLGQGPEFLTYFQNEAQLEKSRLLSDRFSAERPKGSFSTLEIQRTEQGDSAMYLCASSLGVDRGNEKLFFGSGTQLSVL.

The V call is TRBV19, the J call TRBJ1-6; D might be TRBD1 (5 bases). This CDR3 is built from 13 residues. Germline assignment: CDR1 LNHDA and CDR2 SQIVND (reference sequence). Trimming shortened V by 8 bases and J by 11 bases, and 16 bases separated the two germline ends. The CDR3 spells CASQRRGGTPLHF. The CDR3 DNA reads TGTGCCAGTCAACGTAGGGGCGGAACACCCCTCCACTTT.

V is TRBV30 and J is TRBJ1-1; D perhaps matches TRBD1 (5 bases). V was clipped by 2 bases and J by 0 bases, with 10 bases between them. The CDR3 runs to 14 residues. Per the germline V gene, CDR1 is GTSNPN and CDR2 is SVGIG (reference sequence). CDR3 nucleotide sequence: TGTGCCTGGAGTAGACAGCTCATGAACACTGAAGCTTTCTTT. This encodes CAWSRQLMNTEAFF.

The chain is built from TRBV3-1 (or the pseudogene TRBV3-2) and TRBJ1-1, with TRBD1 identical over 9 bases. J gave up 4 bases and V 4 bases, and 10 bases lay outside the gene matches. Germline V gene sequence: CDR1 LGHDT, CDR2 YNNKEL (reference sequence). The CDR3 extends over 16 amino acids. The CDR3 coding sequence is TGTGCCAGCAGCCGAGACACACAGGGGGCGAGCACTGAAGCTTTCTTT. Protein sequence: CASSRDTQGASTEAFF.

This clone showed up just once. V and J are TRBV3-1 (or the pseudogene TRBV3-2) and TRBJ2-3, with TRBD2 matching over 12 bases. The CDR3 extends over 15 amino acids. Germline assignment: CDR1 LGHDT and CDR2 YNNKEL (reference sequence). Losses at the gene ends were 4 bases for V and 9 bases for J; bases not matched to a gene: 8. The CDR3 nucleotides read TGTGCCAGCAGCCCCCAAAGACTAGCGGGGGACACGCAGTATTTT. Translating gives CASSPQRLAGDTQYF.

V gene TRBV9 combines with J gene TRBJ2-7, with a weak D call TRBD1 (5 bases). The length of the CDR3 is 16 residues. The V gene's germline CDR1 is SGDLS and CDR2 YYNGEE. The germline V and J ends were trimmed by 3 bases and 0 bases, with 16 bases remaining between them. CDR3: CASSAKLQVPSYEQYF. The CDR3, as DNA: TGTGCCAGCAGCGCAAAGTTACAGGTTCCCTCCTACGAGCAGTACTTC.

V usage is TRBV11-2 and J usage is TRBJ2-2; the match to TRBD1 covers 9 bases. Germline CDR1 SGHAT, CDR2 FQNNGV. This CDR3 comprises 18 residues. V was pared by 4 bases and J by 4 bases, with 13 bases of the junction left unmatched. CDR3 nucleotides: TGTGCCAGCAGCTCCCGGGACAGGGTCATTTCGGGCACCGGGGAGCTGTTTTTT. The encoded protein is CASSSRDRVISGTGELFF.

CDR3 region: CASSLVGFQSYSNQPQHF. CDR3 sequence (DNA): TGTGCCAGCAGTTTAGTCGGGTTCCAGTCCTATAGCAATCAGCCCCAGCATTTT. The chain employs TRBV28 and TRBJ1-5; D is undetermined. CDR3 length: 18 residues. Trimming took off 2 bases at V and 0 bases at J, with 17 bases between the two ends. Germline V lookup: CDR1 MDHEN, CDR2 SYDVKM.

The CDR3 protein is CASSLISGAITDTQYF. The CDR3 region has the DNA TGTGCCAGTAGTTTGATTAGCGGGGCGATCACAGATACGCAGTATTTT. The gene calls are TRBV19 and TRBJ2-3; 8 bases agree with TRBD2. The germline gives CDR1 LNHDA, CDR2 SQIVND (reference sequence). The V and J ends lost 5 bases and 2 bases, in that order; junction bases with no gene match: 9. The CDR3 has 16 residues.